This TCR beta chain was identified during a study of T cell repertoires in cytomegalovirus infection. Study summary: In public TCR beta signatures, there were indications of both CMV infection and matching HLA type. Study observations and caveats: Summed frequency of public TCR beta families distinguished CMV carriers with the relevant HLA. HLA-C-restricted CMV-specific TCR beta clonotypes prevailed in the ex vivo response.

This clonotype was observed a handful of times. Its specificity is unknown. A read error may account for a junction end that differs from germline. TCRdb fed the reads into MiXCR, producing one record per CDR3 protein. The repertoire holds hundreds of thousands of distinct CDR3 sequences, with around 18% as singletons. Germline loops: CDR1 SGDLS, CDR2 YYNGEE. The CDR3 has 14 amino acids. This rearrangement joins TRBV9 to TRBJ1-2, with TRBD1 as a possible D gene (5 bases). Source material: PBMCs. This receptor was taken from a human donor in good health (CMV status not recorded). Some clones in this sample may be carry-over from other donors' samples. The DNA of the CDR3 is TGTGCCAGCAGCGCAGGAACGGGGCACTATGTCTACACCTTC. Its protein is CASSAGTGHYVYTF.